This TCR beta chain comes out of a study of OX40 agonist ivuxolimab in advanced cancers. Study conclusions and caveats: The expanded peripheral T cells' antigen specificity was not determined.

The method was immunoSEQ multiplex PCR; TCRdb's version includes in-frame clones alone and lacks a portion of them. The table shows some 26,000 clones, with 77% occurring only once. CDR1 is SGHNT and CDR2 is YYREEE in the germline V gene (reference sequence). Trimming pared 2 bases from V and 7 bases from J, leaving 7 bases between. The CDR3 covers 13 residues. Worth noting for this clone: The target antigen is unknown.

This sample comprised CD4+ or CD8+ T cells sorted from blood, obtained in a trial of the OX40 agonist ivuxolimab. The sequence was obtained from an adult with an advanced solid tumor such as melanoma, head and neck, liver or kidney cancer. The gene calls are TRBV5-4 and TRBJ1-6, with unresolved D. CDR3 nucleotide sequence: TGTGCCAGCAGCTTAGGGCAAAATTCACCCCTCCACTTT. This translates into CASSLGQNSPLHF.